What follows describes a single T cell receptor beta chain. This entry is derived from a study of blood T cell repertoires in COVID-19. Some clones are missing from TCRdb's copy, which holds only in-frame ones; the method was immunoSEQ multiplex PCR. In the table there are over 200,000 clones, roughly 80% of which are singletons. This CDR3 spans 13 amino acids. In germline, CDR1 is SQVTM, CDR2 ANQGSEA. This TCR was recovered from an elderly woman with COVID-19, enrolled during active disease. Sequencing was carried out using peripheral blood. The J gene is TRBJ2-3, the V gene TRBV29-1, with D maybe TRBD2 (5 bases). The DNA of the CDR3 is TGCGAAAGGAGGACTTGGTTCGGTGATACGCAGTATTTT. Encoded protein: CERRTWFGDTQYF.